The entry that follows covers one T cell receptor (beta chain) sequence. The CDR3 is 19 amino acids. The V gene lost 0 bases and the J gene lost 6 bases, with 27 bases spanning the gap. Germline CDR1 is SGHRS and CDR2 is YFSETQ. The source of the sample is a study of shared clonotypes between healthy human individuals. Methods used by the authors: Junction-only sequences produced by ImmunoSEQ had no quality scores, so filtering differed. The repertoire was sequenced with immunoSEQ multiplex PCR; TCRdb's copy has only in-frame clones and lacks some. That table supplies the V and J calls and clone size; D and trimming were determined from the DNA. The sample includes 660,000 or so clones, approximately 96% of them seen just once. The naive CD8 subset, CD45RO-negative cells positively selected for CCR7, excluded terminally differentiated effector memory CD45RA+ cells.

This clonotype was sampled from a woman in her 30s in good health. This chain links TRBV5-1 with TRBJ1-1; D gene unclear. Sequenced material: naive CD8+ T cells sorted from blood. The CDR3 protein is CASSLGSDYGPNEGSEAFF. DNA for the CDR3: TGCGCCAGCAGCTTGGGGTCAGACTATGGACCTAATGAAGGCTCTGAAGCTTTCTTT. The complete variable domain, with remaining parts taken from reference TRBV5-1 and TRBJ1-1, reads KAGVTQTPRYLIKTRGQQVTLSCSPISGHRSVSWYQQTPGQGLQFLFEYFSETQRNKGNFPGRFSGRQFSNSRSEMNVSTLELGDSALYLCASSLGSDYGPNEGSEAFFGQGTRLTVV.